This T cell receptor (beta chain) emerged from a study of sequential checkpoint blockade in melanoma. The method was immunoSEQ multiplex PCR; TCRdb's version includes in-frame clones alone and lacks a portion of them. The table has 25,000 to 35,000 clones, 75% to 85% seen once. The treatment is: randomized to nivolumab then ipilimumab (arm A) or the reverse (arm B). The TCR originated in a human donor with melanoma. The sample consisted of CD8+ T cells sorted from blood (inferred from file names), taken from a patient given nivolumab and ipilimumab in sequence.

The CDR3 reads CASSSSGTGYYGYTF. In DNA form, the CDR3 reads TGTGCCAGCAGCTCCTCCGGGACAGGGTACTATGGCTACACCTTC. The chain employs TRBV5-6 and TRBJ1-2, with 9 bases fitting TRBD1. V shed 3 bases, J shed 3 bases, and the junction held 6 bases outside the gene matches. The length of the CDR3 is 15 residues. CDR1 SGHDT and CDR2 YYEEEE come from the germline V gene. Using reference TRBV5-6 and TRBJ1-2 for the parts outside the CDR3, the full variable domain is DAGVTQSPTHLIKTRGQQVTLRCSPKSGHDTVSWYQQALGQGPQFIFQYYEEEERQRGNFPDRFSGHQFPNYSSELNVNALLLGDSALYLCASSSSGTGYYGYTFGSGTRLTVV.